The 17 T cell receptor beta chains listed next were all sequenced from one sample in a study of cytomegalovirus exposure and HLA in healthy donors. The PCR made use of 60 Vbeta and 13 Jbeta primers. The assay was immunoSEQ multiplex PCR, and TCRdb's table has in-frame clones only and misses some. The data show approximately 150,000 clones, around four fifths seen once. The sequenced sample consisted of PBMCs. All receptors derive from a man aged 50-60 years in good health and CMV-seropositive.

This rearrangement joins TRBV28 to TRBJ2-2; the D is unclear. CDR1 is MDHEN, CDR2 SYDVKM, per germline. The CDR3 is made up of 14 amino acids. V dropped 3 bases and J dropped 7 bases, with 12 bases sitting between them. This chain's CDR3 is CASSFDPAVGELFF. The CDR3 nucleotides read TGTGCCAGCAGTTTTGACCCGGCGGTCGGGGAGCTGTTTTTT.

This clone was seen a handful of times. This chain connects TRBV5-4 to TRBJ1-2; D might be TRBD1 (5 bases). The CDR3 loop spans 13 amino acids. Germline CDR1 is SGHNT and CDR2 is YYREEE (reference sequence). CDR3 DNA: TGTGCTTGCCACCCGGGGGACTACTATGGCTACACCTTC. This translates into CACHPGDYYGYTF. Full variable domain (outside the CDR3, taken from reference TRBV5-4 and TRBJ1-2): ETGVTQSPTHLIKTRGQQVTLRCSSQSGHNTVSWYQQALGQGPQFIFQYYREEENGRGNFPPRFSGLQFPNYSSELNVNALELDDSALYLCACHPGDYYGYTFGSGTRLTVV.

The chain's CDR3 is CASSLESPTDTQYF. The CDR3 DNA reads as TGTGCCAGCAGCTTGGAGAGCCCCACAGATACGCAGTATTTT. This chain links TRBV5-4 with TRBJ2-3; D gene uncertain. The V end was cut by 0 bases, the J end by 2 bases, with 7 bases between. There are 14 residues in the CDR3. The germline V gene has CDR1 SGHNT and CDR2 YYREEE (reference sequence).

The chain employs TRBV9 and TRBJ2-2; a possible D gene is TRBD1 (5 bases). The CDR3 has 13 residues. The germline V gene encodes CDR1 SGDLS and CDR2 YYNGEE. Trimming cost V 1 base and J 8 bases, with 9 bases left between them. DNA for the CDR3: TGTGCCAGCAGCGTAAGATGGACAGGGGAGCTGTTTTTT. It codes for CASSVRWTGELFF.

This clone has a handful of counts. This chain joins TRBV9 and TRBJ1-5; unclear D gene. Germline V gene lookup returns CDR1 SGDLS and CDR2 YYNGEE. The germline V and J ends were trimmed by 0 bases and 3 bases, with 10 bases remaining between them. This CDR3 has 15 amino acids. The CDR3 coding sequence is TGTGCCAGCAGCGTAGGTTCAGGATTCAATCAGCCCCAGCATTTT. It translates to CASSVGSGFNQPQHF. Full variable domain (remainder filled in from reference TRBV9 and TRBJ1-5): DSGVTQTPKHLITATGQRVTLRCSPRSGDLSVYWYQQSLDQGLQFLIQYYNGEERAKGNILERFSAQQFPDLHSELNLSSLELGDSALYFCASSVGSGFNQPQHFGDGTRLSIL.

The chain is built from TRBV6-5 and TRBJ2-5; unclear D gene. Trimming removed 6 bases at V and 5 bases at J, with 16 bases between. Per germline, CDR1 MNHEY and CDR2 SVGAGI. This CDR3 contains 14 residues. The CDR3 DNA sequence: TGTGCCAGCAGCCCCAGACCAGACGGGGAGACCCAGTACTTC. Translation gives CASSPRPDGETQYF.

This chain links TRBV7-2 with TRBJ2-7, with a tentative D call TRBD2 (5 bases). This CDR3 spans 12 amino acids. V lost 4 bases to trimming and J lost 2 bases, with 6 bases between them. Germline V gene data show CDR1 as SGHTA and CDR2 as FQGNSA. DNA of the CDR3: TGTGCCAGCAGCTATAGCGCCTACGAGCAGTACTTC. Protein product: CASSYSAYEQYF.

This clone is a singleton in its sample. V gene TRBV6-6 combines with J gene TRBJ2-7, with TRBD1 matching over 12 bases. The junction had 7 bases not matched to a gene; V was cut back by 5 bases and J by 2 bases. The CDR3 covers 16 residues. The germline V gene has CDR1 MNHNY and CDR2 SVGAGI (reference sequence). The CDR3 loop is CASSITGQGATYEQYF. CDR3 DNA sequence: TGTGCCAGCAGTATCACGGGACAGGGGGCGACCTACGAGCAGTACTTC.

This chain joins TRBV6-1 and TRBJ1-1; 7 bases agree with TRBD1. Looked up from germline, CDR1 is MNHNS and CDR2 is SASEGT. V lost 7 bases, J lost 0 bases, and 5 bases stayed unmatched. The CDR3 has 14 amino acids. The CDR3: CASTPGQMNTEAFF. CDR3 sequence (DNA): TGTGCCAGCACCCCGGGACAGATGAACACTGAAGCTTTCTTT.

This chain connects TRBV6-5 to TRBJ2-1; a weak D match, TRBD2 (6 bases). This CDR3 is 13 amino acids long. The ends were cut back, 5 bases at V and 7 bases at J, with 12 bases in the middle. Germline CDR1 reads MNHEY; CDR2 reads SVGAGI. The CDR3, as DNA: TGTGCCAGCAGTCTATCTAGCGTGAATGAGCAGTTCTTC. This gives the protein CASSLSSVNEQFF.

The V gene is TRBV29-1, the J gene TRBJ1-1; tentative D call: TRBD1 (5 bases). Germline CDR1 reads SQVTM; CDR2 reads ANQGSEA. The CDR3 covers 12 residues. V lost 2 bases and J lost 7, with 11 bases in between. For the CDR3, the DNA is TGCAGCGTTGAATGGGGGGGGAATGAAGCTTTCTTT. Translating it yields CSVEWGGNEAFF. The variable domain in full, with the rest retrieved from reference TRBV29-1 and TRBJ1-1, is SAVISQKPSRDICQRGTSLTIQCQVDSQVTMMFWYRQQPGQSLTLIATANQGSEATYESGFVIDKFPISRPNLTFSTLTVSNMSPEDSSIYLCSVEWGGNEAFFGQGTRLTVV.

This chain uses TRBV11-2 with TRBJ2-7; TRBD2 matches 11 bases. Germline V gene lookup returns CDR1 SGHAT and CDR2 FQNNGV. Trimming removed 1 base from V and 6 bases from J; junction bases left unmatched: 5. The CDR3 is 15 residues long. The CDR3 loop is CASSLGRLAGGEQYF. The CDR3, as DNA: TGTGCCAGCAGCTTAGGTCGGCTAGCGGGAGGCGAGCAGTACTTC.

The chain combines TRBV7-7 with TRBJ2-7; 9 nucleotides line up with TRBD1. This CDR3 has 14 amino acids. The V segment lost 5 bases and the J segment 3 bases; nucleotides outside the gene matches: 5. Germline assignment: CDR1 SSHAT and CDR2 FNYEAQ (reference sequence). DNA of the CDR3: TGTGCCAGCAGCCCAACAGGGGGCCGCTACGAGCAGTACTTC. This encodes CASSPTGGRYEQYF.

CDR3 region: CASSQDLAGGEQYF. The DNA of the CDR3 is TGCGCCAGCAGCCAAGACCTAGCGGGAGGCGAGCAGTACTTC. The rearrangement joins TRBV4-1 to TRBJ2-7; 11 nucleotides agree with TRBD2. Germline values: CDR1 MGHRA, CDR2 YSYEKL. CDR3 length: 14 residues. Unmatched junction bases numbered 1, after V lost 0 bases and J lost 6 bases.

This chain connects TRBV18 to TRBJ2-1; 10 nucleotides match TRBD2. Germline CDR1 is KGHSH and CDR2 is LQKENI. The junction had 3 bases not matched to a gene; V was cut back by 3 bases and J by 7 bases. The CDR3 contains 14 residues. CDR3: CASSPGLAINEQFF. In DNA form, the CDR3 reads TGTGCCAGCTCACCGGGACTAGCGATTAATGAGCAGTTCTTC.

The chain has TRBV6-6 and TRBJ1-4; 9 bases match TRBD1. This CDR3 spans 16 amino acids. Losses at the gene ends were 2 bases for V and 4 bases for J; bases not matched to a gene: 5. Germline-derived CDR1 and CDR2 are MNHNY and SVGAGI (reference sequence). In nucleotides, the CDR3 is TGTGCCAGCAGTTACCCCCTGGACAGGGGTAATGAAAAACTGTTTTTT. It yields the protein CASSYPLDRGNEKLFF.

This clone was seen a few times. The chain has TRBV19 and TRBJ1-5, with TRBD1 matching over 11 bases. This CDR3 is built from 14 residues. Germline-derived CDR1 and CDR2 are LNHDA and SQIVND (reference sequence). V lost 5 bases, J lost 6 bases, and 3 bases stayed unmatched. The CDR3: CASSGTGGFQPQHF. CDR3 DNA: TGTGCCAGTAGTGGGACAGGGGGTTTTCAGCCCCAGCATTTT.